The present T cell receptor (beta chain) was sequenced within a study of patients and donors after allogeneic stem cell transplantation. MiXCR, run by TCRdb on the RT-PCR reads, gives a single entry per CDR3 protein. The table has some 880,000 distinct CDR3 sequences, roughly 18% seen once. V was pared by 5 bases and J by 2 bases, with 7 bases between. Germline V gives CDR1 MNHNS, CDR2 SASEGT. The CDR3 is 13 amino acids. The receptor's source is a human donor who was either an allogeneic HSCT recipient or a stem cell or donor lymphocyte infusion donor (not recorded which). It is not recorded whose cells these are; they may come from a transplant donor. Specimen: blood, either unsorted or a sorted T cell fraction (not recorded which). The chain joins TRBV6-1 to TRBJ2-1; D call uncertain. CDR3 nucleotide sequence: TGTGCCAGCAGTACCACCACCTACAATGAGCAGTTCTTC. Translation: CASSTTTYNEQFF.